There are many counts of the clone carrying this TCR beta chain. This entry is derived from a study of blood T cells in healthy people across ages. Using a J-beta primer mix together with a sample-barcoded 5' primer, a second PCR was run for about 6 to 11 cycles. One entry per CDR3 protein, called by TCRdb with MiXCR from the 5' RACE reads. Of 650,000 to 800,000 distinct CDR3 sequences listed, roughly half are singletons. The TCR was taken from an elderly woman in good health. The specimen sequenced was blood.

The CDR3 protein is CASSVESGGESSYNEQFF. For the CDR3, the DNA is TGTGCCAGCAGCGTAGAGAGCGGGGGGGAGAGCTCCTACAATGAGCAGTTCTTC. The gene calls are TRBV9 and TRBJ2-1; TRBD2 aligns across 10 bases. The CDR3 runs to 18 residues. Per germline, CDR1 SGDLS and CDR2 YYNGEE. The V gene end was trimmed by 0 bases and the J gene end by 0 bases; junction bases not matched to a gene: 6.